This T cell receptor (beta chain) was recorded in a study of T-cell memory formation after mild COVID-19. Regarding the study as a whole: The authors did not confirm SARS-CoV-2 specificity of second-wave clones peaking day 37. Mainly CM and EM harbored the contracting CD4+ clones; mainly EMRA harbored the CD8+ ones.

Details on this clonotype: As yet, its antigen is unknown.

The CDR3 extends over 13 amino acids. CDR1 is ENHRY, CDR2 SYGVKD, per germline. Trimming stripped 6 bases from V and 1 base from J, with 9 bases between. 5'RACE primed from the constant segment yielded TCR alpha and TCR beta cDNA libraries bearing sample barcodes and UMIs. Each CDR3 protein gets one entry after TCRdb re-called the 5' RACE reads with MiXCR. The sample lists around 450,000 distinct CDR3 sequences, 24% occurring once. The receptor comes from an adult woman who had mild COVID-19 (a few samples of this study predate the infection). Cell type and time point are not known. V gene TRBV10-3 combines with J gene TRBJ2-5; D might be TRBD1 (5 bases). The sequencing sample was made of PBMCs or a T cell subset sorted from them (not recorded which). CDR3 loop: CAIRAGLQETQYF. The CDR3 DNA reads TGTGCCATCAGAGCAGGGCTCCAAGAGACCCAGTACTTC.